This is a list of T cell receptor beta chains from one sample in a study of cytomegalovirus exposure and HLA in healthy donors. The table came from immunoSEQ multiplex PCR; TCRdb's copy has only in-frame clones and leaves some out. The table lists about 110,000 clones, roughly 90% of them singletons. The sample consisted of PBMCs. The receptors were gathered from a woman under 30 in good health and CMV-seronegative. The CDR3 runs from the conserved cysteine through the conserved F or W. Each record gives: V gene, D gene, J gene, clone size, CDR3 protein, CDR3 DNA. The D gene is left open where the match is weak. Where a row states a size, it is once, few, many or the class of an expanded clone; other rows omit it.

TRBV15	NA	TRBJ2-2	NA	CATSKGTGQTGELFF	TGTGCCACCAGCAAGGGAACAGGGCAGACCGGGGAGCTGTTTTTT
TRBV5-6	TRBD2	TRBJ2-1	once	CASSLIAGGYNEQFF	TGTGCCAGCAGCTTGATAGCGGGAGGGTACAATGAGCAGTTCTTC
TRBV10-3	NA	TRBJ2-7	NA	CAISSQSGGISYEQYF	TGTGCCATCAGTTCCCAGAGCGGAGGGATCTCCTACGAGCAGTACTTC
TRBV6-1	TRBD2	TRBJ2-1	NA	CASLGLAGTYNEQFF	TGTGCCAGCTTGGGGCTAGCGGGGACCTACAATGAGCAGTTCTTC
TRBV7-9	TRBD1	TRBJ1-1	NA	CASSPGQDEAFF	TGTGCCAGCAGCCCCGGACAGGATGAAGCTTTCTTT
TRBV27	TRBD1	TRBJ1-1	once	CASSPLDRVRAFF	TGTGCCAGCAGTCCCCTGGACAGGGTACGGGCTTTCTTT
TRBV18	TRBD2	TRBJ2-5	NA	CASSPRGTSGKVETQYF	TGTGCCAGCTCACCGAGAGGGACTAGCGGGAAAGTGGAGACCCAGTACTTC
TRBV7-8	NA	TRBJ2-5	NA	CASSSYLRETQYF	TGTGCCAGCAGCTCCTACCTGAGGGAGACCCAGTACTTC
TRBV28	TRBD1	TRBJ1-3	NA	CASAQGAGNTIYF	TGTGCCAGCGCGCAGGGGGCTGGAAACACCATATATTTT
TRBV5-5	TRBD1	TRBJ2-6	NA	CASSPMDRVRTGANVLTF	TGTGCCAGCAGTCCCATGGACAGGGTAAGGACTGGGGCCAACGTCCTGACTTTC
TRBV28	NA	TRBJ1-6	NA	CASTPPRGPLHF	TGTGCCAGCACCCCCCCCCGAGGACCCCTCCACTTT
TRBV19	NA	TRBJ2-7	NA	CASSRSGLRSEQYF	TGTGCCAGTAGCCGTTCGGGTCTTCGGAGCGAGCAGTACTTC
TRBV2	TRBD2	TRBJ2-7	NA	CASSDGLVPYEQYF	TGTGCCAGCTCTGACGGACTAGTACCCTACGAGCAGTACTTC
TRBV27	NA	TRBJ2-7	NA	CASSLPPGPYIF	TGTGCCAGCAGCCTTCCCCCAGGCCCTTATATCTTC
TRBV2	TRBD1	TRBJ1-5	NA	CASSPQGRDNQPQHF	TGTGCCAGCAGTCCACAGGGGCGAGACAATCAGCCCCAGCATTTT
TRBV5-1	NA	TRBJ2-1	NA	CASSLFRGRKENEQFF	TGCGCCAGCAGCTTGTTTCGGGGGAGAAAGGAGAATGAGCAGTTCTTC
TRBV7-2	TRBD1	TRBJ2-5	NA	CASSWDRVETQYF	TGTGCCAGCAGCTGGGACAGGGTCGAGACCCAGTACTTC
TRBV10-3	NA	TRBJ2-7	NA	CAITPGGTGPEQYF	TGTGCCATCACCCCGGGAGGGACAGGGCCCGAGCAGTACTTC
TRBV29-1	TRBD2	TRBJ2-1	NA	CSVGGLAGVAEQFF	TGCAGCGTTGGCGGACTAGCGGGAGTCGCTGAGCAGTTCTTC
TRBV2	NA	TRBJ2-7	NA	CASRDYEQYF	TGTGCCAGTAGAGACTACGAGCAGTACTTC
TRBV14	NA	TRBJ1-1	NA	CASSQDLNSEAFF	TGTGCCAGCAGCCAAGATTTAAACAGCGAAGCTTTCTTT
TRBV11-2	TRBD1	TRBJ2-5	NA	CASSQGQGETQYF	TGTGCCAGCAGCCAAGGACAGGGAGAGACCCAGTACTTC
TRBV6-5	NA	TRBJ1-2	NA	CASSPDRGRGGGYTF	TGTGCCAGCAGTCCGGACCGGGGCAGAGGGGGTGGCTACACCTTC
TRBV7-2	NA	TRBJ1-2	NA	CASSLARGSIYGYTF	TGTGCCAGCAGCTTAGCGCGGGGCAGTATTTATGGCTACACCTTC
TRBV29-1	TRBD2	TRBJ2-7	NA	CSVSPRLADYEQYF	TGCAGCGTTAGCCCCAGACTAGCGGACTACGAGCAGTACTTC
TRBV7-6	NA	TRBJ2-3	NA	CASSLNIGTGKFTDTQYF	TGTGCCAGCAGCTTGAATATCGGAACGGGGAAATTCACAGATACGCAGTATTTT
TRBV20-1	NA	TRBJ1-2	NA	CSTTGNYGYTF	TGCAGTACAACAGGGAACTATGGCTACACCTTC
TRBV28	NA	TRBJ2-2	NA	CASSLWTGDLTGELFF	TGTGCCAGCAGTTTATGGACAGGAGACCTCACCGGGGAGCTGTTTTTT
TRBV25-1	NA	TRBJ2-7	NA	CASSEVQPNPSYEQYF	TGTGCCAGCAGTGAAGTACAGCCGAATCCCTCCTACGAGCAGTACTTC
TRBV7-9	TRBD1	TRBJ2-2	few	CASSSQGGNTGELFF	TGTGCCAGCAGTTCACAGGGGGGGAACACCGGGGAGCTGTTTTTT
TRBV6-1	NA	TRBJ1-2	NA	CASSPTVANYGYTF	TGTGCCAGCAGTCCTACGGTCGCCAACTATGGCTACACCTTC
TRBV7-3	TRBD1	TRBJ2-1	NA	CASSSPGQGYNEQFF	TGTGCCAGCAGCTCGCCGGGACAGGGTTACAATGAGCAGTTCTTC
TRBV6-5	NA	TRBJ1-4	NA	CASSLRSHNEKLFF	TGTGCCAGCTCCCTCCGGAGTCATAATGAAAAACTGTTTTTT
TRBV7-9	NA	TRBJ1-2	once	CASSFDGANYGYTF	TGTGCCAGCAGCTTCGACGGGGCTAACTATGGCTACACCTTC
TRBV6-5	NA	TRBJ1-1	NA	CASSSHQVIGNTEAFF	TGTGCCAGCAGTTCCCACCAGGTTATAGGCAACACTGAAGCTTTCTTT
TRBV28	TRBD1	TRBJ1-1	NA	CASGETGASEAFF	TGTGCCAGCGGAGAGACAGGGGCGTCGGAAGCTTTCTTT
TRBV7-6	TRBD2	TRBJ2-3	NA	CASSLVSSGGTDTQYF	TGTGCCAGCAGCTTAGTGTCTAGCGGGGGCACAGATACGCAGTATTTT
TRBV7-2	TRBD1	TRBJ1-1	NA	CASSLMTGSAEAFF	TGTGCCAGCAGCTTAATGACAGGGTCGGCTGAAGCTTTCTTT
TRBV28	NA	TRBJ2-1	NA	CASSTGGAQNYNEQFF	TGTGCCAGCAGTACAGGAGGGGCGCAGAACTACAATGAGCAGTTCTTC
TRBV4-3	NA	TRBJ2-7	once	CASSQDTAGEQYF	TGCGCCAGCAGCCAAGATACGGCAGGCGAGCAGTACTTC
TRBV6-1	NA	TRBJ2-1	NA	CASSPDRTNNEQFF	TGTGCCAGCAGTCCTGACAGGACCAACAATGAGCAGTTCTTC
TRBV13	NA	TRBJ1-1	NA	CASSPGGLNTEAFF	TGTGCCAGCAGCCCGGGGGGACTGAACACTGAAGCTTTCTTT
TRBV5-1	NA	TRBJ2-5	NA	CASSLGVEETQYF	TGCGCCAGCAGCTTGGGAGTTGAAGAGACCCAGTACTTC
TRBV9	TRBD1	TRBJ1-1	NA	CASLAPGGTEAFF	TGTGCCAGCCTCGCCCCAGGGGGCACTGAAGCTTTCTTT
TRBV5-1	NA	TRBJ1-2	NA	CASSLAGTPGPYGYTF	TGCGCCAGCAGCTTGGCCGGCACCCCAGGGCCATATGGCTACACCTTC
TRBV7-2	TRBD1	TRBJ1-6	NA	CASTKGQGQGSPLHF	TGTGCCAGCACTAAAGGACAGGGGCAGGGTTCACCCCTCCACTTT
TRBV2	NA	TRBJ1-1	few	CASSGTEAFF	TGTGCCAGCTCCGGCACTGAAGCTTTCTTT
TRBV9	TRBD1	TRBJ1-2	NA	CASSFQGVDGYTF	TGTGCCAGCAGCTTCCAGGGGGTGGATGGCTACACCTTC
TRBV5-4	NA	TRBJ1-4	NA	CASSMGLSNEKLFF	TGTGCCAGCAGCATGGGACTGAGTAATGAAAAACTGTTTTTT
TRBV28	TRBD1	TRBJ2-5	NA	CASSGTEETQYF	TGTGCCAGCAGTGGGACAGAAGAGACCCAGTACTTC
TRBV5-4	TRBD1	TRBJ2-3	NA	CASSGQGVGDTQYF	TGTGCCAGCAGCGGGCAGGGGGTCGGAGATACGCAGTATTTT
TRBV15	NA	TRBJ2-7	NA	CATSRAHLGHSPYEQYF	TGTGCCACCAGCAGAGCCCACCTGGGGCATTCTCCCTACGAGCAGTACTTC